These T cell receptor beta chains were read from a single sample in a study of cytomegalovirus exposure and HLA in healthy donors. Repertoires were generated with immunoSEQ multiplex PCR, while TCRdb's copy carries only in-frame clones and drops some. The sample consists of 120,000 or so clones, roughly 78% of them appearing once. The specimen sequenced was PBMCs. Receptors were obtained from a man under 40 in good health and CMV-seropositive. Each CDR3 is given with its conserved first and last residue. Each record gives: clone size, D gene, V gene, J gene, CDR3 protein, CDR3 DNA. The D gene is left open where the match is weak. Only some rows state a clone size, as once, few, many or a class for expanded clones.

size: once
D: .
V: TRBV19
J: TRBJ1-1
CDR3: CASSSPDRTNTEAFF
DNA: TGTGCCAGTAGTAGCCCGGACAGAACGAACACTGAAGCTTTCTTT

size: .
D: TRBD1
V: TRBV7-8
J: TRBJ1-2
CDR3: CASSSPTGVGYGYTF
DNA: TGTGCCAGCAGCTCCCCGACAGGGGTGGGCTATGGCTACACCTTC

size: few
D: .
V: TRBV6-5
J: TRBJ2-7
CDR3: CASTSVEYLYEQYF
DNA: TGTGCCAGCACTTCAGTTGAATACCTCTACGAGCAGTACTTC

size: .
D: TRBD1
V: TRBV27
J: TRBJ2-2
CDR3: CASSFGQGADGELFF
DNA: TGTGCCAGCAGTTTTGGACAGGGGGCTGACGGGGAGCTGTTTTTT

size: .
D: .
V: TRBV7-3
J: TRBJ1-2
CDR3: CASSWGQGSGGYTF
DNA: TGTGCCAGCAGCTGGGGGCAGGGGAGTGGTGGCTACACCTTC

size: .
D: .
V: TRBV18
J: TRBJ2-1
CDR3: CASSPSSTVYNEQFF
DNA: TGTGCCAGCTCACCTTCCTCGACAGTCTACAATGAGCAGTTCTTC

size: .
D: TRBD1
V: TRBV5-5
J: TRBJ1-5
CDR3: CASSLDRVRQPQHF
DNA: TGTGCCAGCAGCCTTGACAGGGTGCGACAGCCCCAGCATTTT

size: .
D: TRBD2
V: TRBV7-9
J: TRBJ2-1
CDR3: CASSYSGGHNEQFF
DNA: TGTGCCAGCAGCTATAGCGGGGGCCACAATGAGCAGTTCTTC

size: .
D: .
V: TRBV12-2
J: TRBJ1-3
CDR3: CAPLGDTPLLSGNTIYF
DNA: TGTGCGCCTCTAGGGGACACCCCACTCTTGTCTGGAAACACCATATATTTT

size: .
D: TRBD1
V: TRBV14
J: TRBJ2-7
CDR3: CASSSRTGDWVFYEQYF
DNA: TGTGCCAGCAGCTCACGGACAGGGGATTGGGTCTTTTACGAGCAGTACTTC

size: .
D: .
V: TRBV9
J: TRBJ2-7
CDR3: CASSVGTAFSYEQYF
DNA: TGTGCCAGCAGCGTAGGGACAGCGTTCTCCTACGAGCAGTACTTC

size: .
D: .
V: TRBV27
J: TRBJ2-2
CDR3: CASSLRPGVGTGELFF
DNA: TGTGCCAGCAGCCTACGACCAGGGGTCGGCACCGGGGAGCTGTTTTTT

size: .
D: TRBD1
V: TRBV10-2
J: TRBJ1-2
CDR3: CASSDHTRQGGYGYTF
DNA: TGCGCCAGCAGTGACCACACTCGACAGGGAGGCTATGGCTACACCTTC

size: .
D: .
V: TRBV5-1
J: TRBJ1-1
CDR3: CASSFSSRGDTEAFF
DNA: TGCGCCAGCAGCTTCTCCAGTCGTGGTGACACTGAAGCTTTCTTT

size: .
D: .
V: TRBV7-8
J: TRBJ2-5
CDR3: CASSLGVGSGQETQYF
DNA: TGTGCCAGCAGCTTAGGGGTGGGGTCGGGGCAAGAGACCCAGTACTTC

size: once
D: .
V: TRBV6-5
J: TRBJ1-2
CDR3: CASSKGGSGYTF
DNA: TGTGCCAGCAGTAAAGGGGGTTCTGGCTACACCTTC

size: .
D: .
V: TRBV4-2
J: TRBJ2-3
CDR3: CASTAGDTQYF
DNA: TGTGCCAGCACAGCGGGAGATACGCAGTATTTT

size: few
D: .
V: TRBV25-1
J: TRBJ1-1
CDR3: CASSDIRGGNTEAFF
DNA: TGTGCCAGCAGTGATATTAGAGGGGGGAACACTGAAGCTTTCTTT

size: .
D: TRBD1
V: TRBV6-1
J: TRBJ2-2
CDR3: CASSLTGGGELFF
DNA: TGTGCCAGCAGTCTGACAGGGGGCGGGGAGCTGTTTTTT

size: few
D: TRBD1
V: TRBV25-1
J: TRBJ1-1
CDR3: CASSLGGTAEAFF
DNA: TGTGCCAGCAGCCTCGGCGGGACAGCTGAAGCTTTCTTT

size: few
D: .
V: TRBV6-1
J: TRBJ1-1
CDR3: CASSERGNTEAFF
DNA: TGTGCCAGCAGTGAACGGGGGAACACTGAAGCTTTCTTT

size: .
D: .
V: TRBV6-5
J: TRBJ2-3
CDR3: CASSERADTQYF
DNA: TGTGCCAGCAGTGAACGAGCAGATACGCAGTATTTT

size: .
D: .
V: TRBV6-6
J: TRBJ1-1
CDR3: CASSYSVGTARTFF
DNA: TGTGCCAGCAGTTACTCGGTTGGCACGGCTAGGACTTTCTTT

size: .
D: .
V: TRBV29-1
J: TRBJ2-5
CDR3: CSVDRRGVGETQYF
DNA: TGCAGCGTTGATCGAAGAGGCGTGGGAGAGACCCAGTACTTC

size: .
D: .
V: TRBV7-3
J: TRBJ1-1
CDR3: CASSLGHTTEAFF
DNA: TGTGCCAGCAGCTTAGGCCACACCACTGAAGCTTTCTTT

size: once
D: .
V: TRBV7-2
J: TRBJ2-7
CDR3: CASSSESLPTYEQYF
DNA: TGTGCCAGCAGCTCCGAGTCGCTACCCACCTACGAGCAGTACTTC

size: .
D: TRBD2
V: TRBV9
J: TRBJ2-3
CDR3: CASSVGGTDTQYF
DNA: TGTGCCAGCAGCGTCGGGGGGACAGATACGCAGTATTTT

size: .
D: .
V: TRBV5-1
J: TRBJ1-1
CDR3: CASSGPDGGPNTEAFF
DNA: TGCGCCAGCAGCGGCCCGGACGGAGGCCCTAACACTGAAGCTTTCTTT

size: once
D: .
V: TRBV11-2
J: TRBJ2-1
CDR3: CASSLAGLPGGSGEQFF
DNA: TGTGCCAGCAGCTTAGCTGGCCTCCCGGGGGGCAGTGGTGAGCAGTTCTTC

size: .
D: TRBD1
V: TRBV7-9
J: TRBJ2-7
CDR3: CASSLGGIRGSSYEQYF
DNA: TGTGCCAGCAGCTTAGGAGGTATCAGGGGGTCCTCCTACGAGCAGTACTTC

size: once
D: TRBD2
V: TRBV7-7
J: TRBJ2-3
CDR3: CASSLVGGNTDTQYF
DNA: TGTGCCAGCAGCTTAGTCGGGGGGAACACAGATACGCAGTATTTT

size: few
D: TRBD1
V: TRBV9
J: TRBJ1-5
CDR3: CASSAGTGNQPQHF
DNA: TGTGCCAGCAGCGCAGGGACAGGCAATCAGCCCCAGCATTTT

size: .
D: .
V: TRBV12-5
J: TRBJ1-4
CDR3: CASGLSGLANEKLFF
DNA: TGTGCTAGTGGTTTGTCGGGGTTGGCTAATGAAAAACTGTTTTTT

size: .
D: .
V: TRBV19
J: TRBJ1-5
CDR3: CASSQGGAQPQHF
DNA: TGTGCCAGTAGTCAAGGAGGAGCTCAGCCCCAGCATTTT

size: .
D: TRBD1
V: TRBV27
J: TRBJ1-5
CDR3: CASSLGVVGQGLPQPQHF
DNA: TGTGCCAGCAGTTTAGGGGTGGTGGGACAGGGCCTACCTCAGCCCCAGCATTTT

size: .
D: .
V: TRBV5-7
J: TRBJ2-7
CDR3: CASSRPGRADSYEQYF
DNA: TGTGCCAGCAGCAGACCGGGCAGGGCCGACTCCTACGAGCAGTACTTC

size: .
D: TRBD1
V: TRBV2
J: TRBJ2-2
CDR3: CASSDWTGVNTGELFF
DNA: TGTGCCAGCAGTGACTGGACAGGGGTTAACACCGGGGAGCTGTTTTTT

size: few
D: TRBD2
V: TRBV7-8
J: TRBJ2-2
CDR3: CASSFGGGPTGELFF
DNA: TGTGCCAGCAGCTTCGGGGGGGGGCCCACCGGGGAGCTGTTTTTT

size: .
D: TRBD1
V: TRBV7-9
J: TRBJ1-6
CDR3: CAGGQQGTNSPLHF
DNA: TGTGCCGGGGGCCAACAGGGGACTAATTCACCCCTCCACTTT

size: .
D: .
V: TRBV7-3
J: TRBJ2-7
CDR3: CASSLQGGSYEQYF
DNA: TGTGCCAGCAGCTTACAGGGGGGTTCCTACGAGCAGTACTTC

size: .
D: TRBD1
V: TRBV9
J: TRBJ1-3
CDR3: CASSVGTGVGNTIYF
DNA: TGTGCCAGCAGCGTAGGGACAGGGGTCGGAAACACCATATATTTT

size: .
D: .
V: TRBV15
J: TRBJ2-3
CDR3: CATSKGGATDTQYF
DNA: TGTGCCACATCAAAAGGGGGGGCAACAGATACGCAGTATTTT

size: .
D: .
V: TRBV9
J: TRBJ2-7
CDR3: CASSPQANQNHEQYF
DNA: TGTGCCAGCAGCCCGCAGGCTAACCAAAACCACGAGCAGTACTTC